The sequence of this T cell receptor beta chain was determined in a study of CD4+ T cells in melanoma. Study conclusions and caveats: CD8+ T cell, macrophage and B cell function reportedly correlated with neoantigen-specific CD4+ T cells. In melanoma, neoantigen-specific CD4+ T cells reportedly differed in differentiation state.

Sequencing used immunoSEQ multiplex PCR; TCRdb keeps in-frame clones, though not all of them. Of around 130,000 clones listed, nearly 95% are singletons. As to this clone: Its antigen is not identified.

CDR3 size: 14 residues. The V end was cut by 4 bases, the J end by 7 bases, with 14 bases between. Per germline, CDR1 SEHNR and CDR2 FQNEAQ (reference sequence). The sequence was collected from a human donor with melanoma. The chain carries TRBV7-9 and TRBJ1-5; D uncertain. CDR3 coding DNA: TGTGCCAGCAGCTCGCTATCGGCGGACCAGCCCCAGCATTTT. This translates into CASSSLSADQPQHF.